Listed here is a single T cell receptor beta chain. As yet, its antigen is unknown. The sample originates from a study of cytomegalovirus exposure and HLA in healthy donors. Study conclusions and caveats: In an earlier analysis, in some 500 donors, most V segments appeared productive either ~87% or ~30% of the time. Specificity of a few CMV-associated chains for CMV antigens was verified in vitro.

The CDR3 totals 14 residues. V was shortened by 4 bases and J by 4 bases, with 11 bases between the two germline ends. The germline V gene has CDR1 MNHEY and CDR2 SVGAGI. It was with 60 Vbeta and 13 Jbeta primers that the PCR ran. Assay: immunoSEQ multiplex PCR; the TCRdb copy retains only in-frame clones and omits some. The sample includes 180,000 or so clones, 82% of them seen just once. Samples came from healthy bone marrow donors. The chain recombines TRBV6-5 with TRBJ1-5; D call uncertain. The sample comprised PBMCs. This TCR came from a boy aged 2 to 10 in good health and CMV-seronegative. This CDR3 reads CASSWPGINQPQHF. CDR3 in DNA: TGTGCCAGCAGTTGGCCAGGAATAAATCAGCCCCAGCATTTT.